The 19 T cell receptor beta chains listed next were all sequenced from one sample in a study of OX40 agonist ivuxolimab in advanced cancers. Clones were read by immunoSEQ multiplex PCR, and TCRdb kept only the in-frame ones, dropping some. The sample lists 85,000 to 120,000 clones, roughly nine tenths occurring once. Sequenced here: CD4+ or CD8+ T cells sorted from blood, sampled in a trial of the OX40 agonist ivuxolimab. All receptors derive from an adult with an advanced solid tumor such as melanoma, head and neck, liver or kidney cancer.

The genes are TRBV30 and TRBJ2-1; D remains ambiguous. This CDR3 has 11 residues. Germline V gives CDR1 GTSNPN, CDR2 SVGIG (reference sequence). V lost 4 bases and J lost 2, with 3 bases in between. CDR3 amino acids: CAWTAYNEQFF. The CDR3 region has the DNA TGTGCCTGGACAGCCTACAATGAGCAGTTCTTC.

The DNA for the CDR3 is TGCGCCAGCAGCTCAGAGACAGCAACTGGCTACACCTTC. The encoded protein is CASSSETATGYTF. The genes are TRBV5-1 and TRBJ1-2, with a tentative D call TRBD1 (5 bases). This CDR3 has 13 residues. V was trimmed by 3 bases and J by 7 bases, leaving 13 bases between them. Germline V CDR1 and CDR2: SGHRS, YFSETQ.

The J gene is TRBJ2-3, the V gene TRBV30; D is unclear. V was pared by 1 base and J by 11 bases, with 13 bases between. The germline gives CDR1 GTSNPN, CDR2 SVGIG (reference sequence). This CDR3 contains 12 residues. The CDR3 is CAWSESGPGQYF. The CDR3 region has the DNA TGTGCCTGGAGTGAGTCCGGCCCAGGGCAGTATTTT. The full variable domain, completed using reference TRBV30 and TRBJ2-3, is SQTIHQWPATLVQPVGSPLSLECTVEGTSNPNLYWYRQAAGRGLQLLFYSVGIGQISSEVPQNLSASRPQDRQFILSSKKLLLSDSGFYLCAWSESGPGQYFGPGTRLTVL.

The rearrangement links TRBV25-1 to TRBJ2-3, with D perhaps assigned TRBD1 or TRBD2 (5 bases each). Trimming stripped 4 bases from V and 5 bases from J, with 16 bases between. The CDR3 is made up of 15 amino acids. Germline V gene data show CDR1 as MGHDK and CDR2 as SYGVNS. Written as DNA, the CDR3 is TGTGCCAGCAGTGCGGGGACGGGGATTGTAGATACGCAGTATTTT. Translating it yields CASSAGTGIVDTQYF.

The V and J genes are TRBV5-1 and TRBJ2-7; 9 nucleotides align to TRBD1. The CDR3 has 14 residues. V shed 0 bases, J shed 6 bases, and the junction held 4 bases outside the gene matches. Germline V gene data show CDR1 as SGHRS and CDR2 as YFSETQ. The chain's CDR3 is CASSLGDRVGEQYF. The CDR3 DNA follows: TGCGCCAGCAGCTTGGGGGACAGGGTAGGCGAGCAGTACTTC.

This chain joins TRBV30 and TRBJ2-2; D possibly matches TRBD1 or TRBD2 (7 bases each). Germline V gene lookup returns CDR1 GTSNPN and CDR2 SVGIG (reference sequence). The V gene lost 8 bases and the J gene lost 6 bases, with 16 bases spanning the gap. CDR3 size: 13 residues. This CDR3 is CAQPQGGAGELFF. The CDR3 DNA is TGTGCCCAGCCCCAGGGGGGGGCCGGGGAGCTGTTTTTT.

This chain connects TRBV20-1 to TRBJ2-1; D unresolved. V lost 3 bases to trimming and J lost 8 bases, with 5 bases between them. The CDR3 has 10 amino acids. Germline CDR1 reads DFQATT; CDR2 reads SNEGSKA (reference sequence). DNA for the CDR3: TGCAGTGCTAGGGGCGATGAGCAGTTCTTC. Amino acids: CSARGDEQFF.

This sequence joins TRBV6-5 and TRBJ1-4, with D uncertain. The V end lost 1 base, the J end lost 4 bases, and 13 bases lay between the germline ends. The CDR3 is made up of 16 amino acids. Germline-derived CDR1 and CDR2 are MNHEY and SVGAGI. The CDR3 DNA follows: TGTGCCAGCAGTTACTTGGCCCTCCCCGATAATGAAAAACTGTTTTTT. Its protein product is CASSYLALPDNEKLFF.

The chain couples TRBV28 to TRBJ2-3, with unresolved D. The V gene's germline CDR1 is MDHEN and CDR2 SYDVKM. The V gene lost 6 bases and the J gene lost 3 bases, with 7 bases spanning the gap. The CDR3 is made up of 12 amino acids. CDR3 DNA sequence: TGTGCCAGCAGCGCCTTGACAGATACGCAGTATTTT. It encodes CASSALTDTQYF.

The V and J genes are TRBV5-1 and TRBJ2-1; 10 nucleotides agree with TRBD1. The germline V gene encodes CDR1 SGHRS and CDR2 YFSETQ. This CDR3 spans 18 amino acids. Trimming cost V 6 bases and J 5 bases; bases outside gene matches: 17. The CDR3 nucleotides read TGCGCCAGCAAGCTACGACCGGGGACAGGGGTGTCGAACAATGAGCAGTTCTTC. Its protein is CASKLRPGTGVSNNEQFF.

The sample holds a few counts of this clone. The chain has TRBV2 and TRBJ1-5, with D perhaps TRBD1 (6 bases). Germline V gene lookup returns CDR1 SNHLY and CDR2 FYNNEI. V lost 6 bases and J lost 7, with 16 bases in between. This CDR3 contains 14 residues. The CDR3 nucleotides read TGTGCCAGCAGCTCAGGGGCGGGGGGCCAGCCCCAGCATTTT. Translating gives CASSSGAGGQPQHF. Full variable domain (outside the CDR3, taken from reference TRBV2 and TRBJ1-5): EPEVTQTPSHQVTQMGQEVILRCVPISNHLYFYWYRQILGQKVEFLVSFYNNEISEKSEIFDDQFSVERPDGSNFTLKIRSTKLEDSAMYFCASSSGAGGQPQHFGDGTRLSIL.

The chain has TRBV10-3 and TRBJ2-7; D not resolved. The V end lost 10 bases, the J end lost 2 bases, and 12 bases lay between the germline ends. The CDR3 has 12 amino acids. CDR1 is ENHRY, CDR2 SYGVKD, per germline. The DNA of the CDR3 is TGTGCCACTAAGGGTGGGACCTACGAGCAGTACTTC. Its protein is CATKGGTYEQYF.

This sequence joins TRBV6-5 and TRBJ1-1; a possible D gene is TRBD1 (5 bases). CDR1 is MNHEY, CDR2 SVGAGI, per germline. There are 14 residues in the CDR3. Deletions cut 3 bases from V and 0 bases from J, with 8 bases between. The CDR3 DNA reads as TGTGCCAGCAGTTATGACAGCGTGAACACTGAAGCTTTCTTT. It is translated as CASSYDSVNTEAFF.

The V gene is TRBV12-5, the J gene TRBJ1-1; perhaps TRBD1 as D (6 bases). The germline V and J ends were trimmed by 6 bases and 2 bases, with 10 bases remaining between them. The CDR3 is 13 amino acids. Germline values: CDR1 LGHNT, CDR2 FRNRAP. CDR3 in DNA: TGTGCTAGTGGGGTACAGGGTAACACTGAAGCTTTCTTT. Its protein is CASGVQGNTEAFF.

V is TRBV7-9 and J is TRBJ1-2; the match to TRBD1 covers 7 bases. Germline CDR1 and CDR2: SEHNR and FQNEAQ (reference sequence). V gave up 5 bases and J gave up 3 bases; unmatched junction bases: 3. The CDR3 extends over 13 amino acids. The CDR3 is CASSTTGDYGYTF. DNA of the CDR3: TGTGCCAGCAGCACTACAGGGGACTATGGCTACACCTTC.

The V and J genes are TRBV6-6 and TRBJ1-6; weak D call: TRBD1 (5 bases). V gave up 6 bases and J gave up 8 bases, with 14 bases separating them. CDR3 length: 14 amino acids. CDR1 and CDR2 from the germline V gene are MNHNY and SVGAGI (reference sequence). CDR3 nucleotides: TGTGCCAGCAGGAAGGGGCCGGCGTATTCACCCCTCCACTTT. It yields the protein CASRKGPAYSPLHF.

The J gene is TRBJ1-2, the V gene TRBV11-2, with unresolved D. V lost 5 bases and J 5 bases, leaving 9 bases between the germline ends. This CDR3 is 12 amino acids long. The germline CDR1 and CDR2 sequences are SGHAT and FQNNGV. The CDR3 region is CASSPTNYGYTF. CDR3 sequence (DNA): TGTGCCAGCAGCCCCACGAATTATGGCTACACCTTC.

The chain employs TRBV6-1 and TRBJ2-2; TRBD2 matches 7 bases. After removal of 11 bases from V and 3 bases from J, the junction contained 9 bases not matched to a gene. Looked up from germline, CDR1 is MNHNS and CDR2 is SASEGT. This CDR3 region has 14 residues. The CDR3 here is CAGKGGGYTGELFF. The CDR3 region has the DNA TGTGCCGGCAAAGGCGGGGGATACACCGGGGAGCTGTTTTTT.

The chain recombines TRBV11-3 with TRBJ2-6, with D hard to call. The CDR3 is made up of 15 amino acids. V was trimmed by 5 bases and J by 0 bases, leaving 8 bases between them. The germline CDR1 and CDR2 sequences are SGHNT and YENEEA. The CDR3 DNA follows: TGTGCCAGCAGCGGGATGGGCTCTGGGGCCAACGTCCTGACTTTC. Translated: CASSGMGSGANVLTF.